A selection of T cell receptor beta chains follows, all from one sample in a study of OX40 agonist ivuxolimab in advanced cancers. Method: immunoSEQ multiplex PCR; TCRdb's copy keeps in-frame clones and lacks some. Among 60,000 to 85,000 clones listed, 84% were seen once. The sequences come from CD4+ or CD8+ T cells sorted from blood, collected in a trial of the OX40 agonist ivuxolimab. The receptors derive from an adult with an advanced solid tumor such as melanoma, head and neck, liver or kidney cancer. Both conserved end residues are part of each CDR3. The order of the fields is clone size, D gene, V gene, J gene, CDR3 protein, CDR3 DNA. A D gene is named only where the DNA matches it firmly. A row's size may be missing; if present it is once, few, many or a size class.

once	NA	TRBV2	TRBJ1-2	CASTYSDYIGYTF	TGTGCCAGCACCTACAGTGACTATATAGGCTACACCTTC
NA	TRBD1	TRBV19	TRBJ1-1	CASSVRGRDTEAFF	TGTGCCAGTAGTGTCAGGGGGCGCGACACTGAAGCTTTCTTT
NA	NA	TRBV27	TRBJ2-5	CASSPLSWTAQETQYF	TGTGCCAGCAGTCCCCTTTCTTGGACAGCTCAAGAGACCCAGTACTTC
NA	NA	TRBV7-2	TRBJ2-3	CASSLVGQLSTDTQYF	TGTGCCAGCAGCTTGGTCGGACAACTGAGCACAGATACGCAGTATTTT
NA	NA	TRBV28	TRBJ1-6	CASSYSGDSPLHF	TGTGCCAGCAGTTACTCGGGGGATTCACCCCTCCACTTT
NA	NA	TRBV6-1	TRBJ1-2	CASSEPPQGTYGYTF	TGTGCCAGCAGTGAACCTCCCCAGGGCACCTATGGCTACACCTTC
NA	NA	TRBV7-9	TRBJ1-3	CASSFPSTTSGNTIYF	TGTGCCAGCAGCTTTCCCAGCACAACCTCTGGAAACACCATATATTTT
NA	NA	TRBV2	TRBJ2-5	CASSQSETQYF	TGTGCCAGCTCACAGTCCGAGACCCAGTACTTC
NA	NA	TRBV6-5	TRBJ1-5	CASSYSGGSNQPQHF	TGTGCCAGCAGTTACTCTGGGGGCTCAAATCAGCCCCAGCATTTT
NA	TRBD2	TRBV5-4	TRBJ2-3	CASSWRLAGSTDTQYF	TGTGCCAGCAGCTGGAGACTAGCGGGGAGCACAGATACGCAGTATTTT
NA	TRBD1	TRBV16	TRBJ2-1	CASSQLLSGQGEFF	TGTGCCAGCAGCCAATTATTATCGGGCCAGGGGGAGTTCTTC
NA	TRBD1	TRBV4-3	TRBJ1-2	CASSVGTGGNYGYTF	TGCGCCAGCAGCGTAGGGACAGGGGGCAACTATGGCTACACCTTC
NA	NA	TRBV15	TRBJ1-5	CATSEGEGILGNQPQHF	TGTGCCACCAGCGAAGGAGAAGGGATCTTAGGCAATCAGCCCCAGCATTTT
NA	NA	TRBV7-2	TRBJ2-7	CASSSNSGSLFEQYF	TGTGCCAGCAGCTCGAATAGCGGATCCCTCTTCGAGCAGTACTTC
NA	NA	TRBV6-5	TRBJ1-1	CASSYRRNTEAFF	TGTGCCAGCAGTTACCGAAGGAACACTGAAGCTTTCTTT
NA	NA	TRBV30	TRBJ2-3	CAWSVLGSGTQYF	TGTGCCTGGAGTGTACTAGGCTCAGGTACGCAGTATTTT
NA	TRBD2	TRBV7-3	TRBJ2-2	CASSLKYHGAGANTGELFF	TGTGCCAGCAGCTTAAAGTATCACGGGGCGGGAGCGAACACCGGGGAGCTGTTTTTT
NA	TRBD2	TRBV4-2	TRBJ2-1	CASSQIAGGPSNEQFF	TGTGCCAGCAGCCAAATAGCGGGAGGGCCATCCAATGAGCAGTTCTTC
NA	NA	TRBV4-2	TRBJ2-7	CASSQSGTLIYEQYF	TGTGCCAGCAGTCAATCCGGGACACTCATCTACGAGCAGTACTTC
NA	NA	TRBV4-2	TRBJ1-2	CASSLDLGTNYGYTF	TGTGCCAGCAGCTTGGACCTCGGTACCAACTATGGCTACACCTTC
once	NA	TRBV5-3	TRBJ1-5	CARSLPSRDYSNQPQHF	TGTGCCAGAAGCTTGCCATCCAGGGATTATAGCAATCAGCCCCAGCATTTT
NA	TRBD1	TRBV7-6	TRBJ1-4	CASGQVGIGGKGDEKLFF	TGTGCCAGCGGGCAAGTGGGAATAGGGGGCAAGGGTGATGAAAAACTGTTTTTT
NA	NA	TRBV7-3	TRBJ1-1	CASSMRTDTEAFF	TGTGCCAGCAGCATGAGGACAGACACTGAAGCTTTCTTT
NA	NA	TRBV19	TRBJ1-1	CASSIPHRGITEAFF	TGTGCCAGTAGTATTCCGCACCGGGGGATCACTGAAGCTTTCTTT
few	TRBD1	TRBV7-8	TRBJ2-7	CASSSVGQGYEQYF	TGTGCCAGCAGCTCCGTCGGACAGGGCTACGAGCAGTACTTC
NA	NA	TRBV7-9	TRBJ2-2	CASSLAKATGELFF	TGTGCCAGCAGCTTAGCTAAGGCGACCGGGGAGCTGTTTTTT
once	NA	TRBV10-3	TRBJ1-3	CAIGGSDSSGNTIYF	TGTGCCATCGGTGGGTCGGACAGCTCTGGAAACACCATATATTTT
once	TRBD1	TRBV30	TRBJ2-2	CAWRGGTGRSDTGELFF	TGTGCCTGGAGGGGGGGGACAGGGAGGTCGGACACCGGGGAGCTGTTTTTT
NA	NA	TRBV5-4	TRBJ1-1	CASSQGLTEAFF	TGTGCCAGCAGCCAGGGTCTCACTGAAGCTTTCTTT
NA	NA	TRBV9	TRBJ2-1	CASSVGVSNEQFF	TGTGCCAGCAGCGTAGGGGTCTCCAATGAGCAGTTCTTC
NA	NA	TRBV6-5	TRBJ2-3	CASSYSLRETQYF	TGTGCCAGCAGTTACTCTCTGAGGGAGACGCAGTATTTT
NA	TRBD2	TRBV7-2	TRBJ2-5	CASTPLAGGSRGQYF	TGTGCCAGCACCCCACTGGCGGGGGGTAGCCGGGGCCAGTACTTC
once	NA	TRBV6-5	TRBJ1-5	CASSYSRNSNQPQHF	TGTGCCAGCAGTTACTCGAGAAATAGCAATCAGCCCCAGCATTTT
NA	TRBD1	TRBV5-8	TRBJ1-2	CASSGTGLDYGYTF	TGTGCCAGCAGTGGGACAGGGCTTGACTATGGCTACACCTTC
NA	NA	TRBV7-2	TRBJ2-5	CASSFSSEETQYF	TGTGCCAGCAGCTTTAGCTCCGAAGAGACCCAGTACTTC
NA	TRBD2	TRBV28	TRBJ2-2	CASSRTSGRAGELFF	TGTGCCAGCAGCAGGACTAGCGGGAGGGCCGGGGAGCTGTTTTTT
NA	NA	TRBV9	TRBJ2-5	CASSVRTGETQYF	TGTGCCAGCAGCGTGAGGACGGGAGAGACCCAGTACTTC
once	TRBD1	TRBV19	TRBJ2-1	CASRRRDRGDNEQFF	TGTGCCAGTCGCCGTAGGGACAGAGGAGACAATGAGCAGTTCTTC
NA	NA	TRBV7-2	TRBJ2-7	CASSLARYEQYF	TGTGCCAGCAGCTTAGCGCGTTACGAGCAGTACTTC
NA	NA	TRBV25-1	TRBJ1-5	CASSETLGGPQHF	TGTGCCAGCAGTGAGACCCTCGGTGGGCCCCAGCATTTT
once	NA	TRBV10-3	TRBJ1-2	CAISGLQGNYGYTF	TGTGCCATCAGTGGGTTACAGGGCAACTATGGCTACACCTTC
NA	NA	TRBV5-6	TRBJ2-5	CASSLLGVETQYF	TGTGCCAGCAGCTTGTTGGGGGTTGAGACCCAGTACTTC
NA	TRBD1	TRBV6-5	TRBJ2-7	CASSPTGGFYEQYF	TGTGCCAGCAGCCCAACAGGGGGATTCTACGAGCAGTACTTC
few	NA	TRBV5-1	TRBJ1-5	CASSPTGYGQPQHF	TGCGCCAGCAGCCCAACAGGGTACGGTCAGCCCCAGCATTTT
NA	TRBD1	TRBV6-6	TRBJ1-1	CASSPQGAAEAFF	TGTGCCAGCAGCCCCCAGGGGGCGGCTGAAGCTTTCTTT
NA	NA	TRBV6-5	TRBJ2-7	CASSSRGEQYF	TGTGCCAGCAGTTCAAGGGGCGAGCAGTACTTC
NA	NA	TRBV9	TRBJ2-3	CASSVEGIYPNTQYF	TGTGCCAGCAGCGTAGAAGGGATATACCCGAATACGCAGTATTTT
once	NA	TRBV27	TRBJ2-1	CASRSWTAYNEQFF	TGTGCCAGCAGAAGTTGGACAGCCTACAATGAGCAGTTCTTC
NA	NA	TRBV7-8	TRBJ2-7	CASSLVGQESYEQYF	TGTGCCAGCAGCTTAGTAGGTCAGGAGTCCTACGAGCAGTACTTC
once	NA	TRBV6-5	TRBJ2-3	CASSLEGGLLDF	TGTGCCAGCAGTTTGGAGGGGGGGCTTCTTGATTTT
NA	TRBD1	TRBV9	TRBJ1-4	CASSERTGDVNEKLFF	TGTGCCAGCAGCGAGCGGACAGGGGACGTCAATGAAAAACTGTTTTTT
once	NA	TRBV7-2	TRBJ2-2	CASSLQGRGSTGELFF	TGTGCCAGCAGCCTCCAGGGGCGGGGGTCCACCGGGGAGCTGTTTTTT
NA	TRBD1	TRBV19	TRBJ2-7	CASSIGHTGQGKNEQYF	TGTGCCAGTAGTATTGGGCACACGGGACAGGGGAAGAACGAGCAGTACTTC
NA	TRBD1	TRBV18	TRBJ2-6	CASSAGQVSGANVLTF	TGTGCCAGCTCAGCGGGACAGGTCTCTGGGGCCAACGTCCTGACTTTC
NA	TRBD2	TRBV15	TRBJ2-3	CATSREGTSTPDTQYF	TGTGCCACCAGCAGAGAAGGGACTAGTACCCCAGATACGCAGTATTTT
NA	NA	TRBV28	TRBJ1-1	CASSYSPNTEAFF	TGTGCCAGCAGTTACTCTCCAAACACTGAAGCTTTCTTT
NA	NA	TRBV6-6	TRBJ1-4	CASSYRDGEKLFF	TGTGCCAGCAGCTACCGGGACGGCGAAAAACTGTTTTTT
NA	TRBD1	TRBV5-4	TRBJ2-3	CASSQADRGFDTQYF	TGTGCCAGCAGCCAGGCGGACAGGGGGTTCGATACGCAGTATTTT
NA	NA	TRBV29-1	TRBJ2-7	CSVAYRTPGTFYEQYF	TGCAGCGTCGCATATAGGACTCCCGGGACCTTCTACGAGCAGTACTTC
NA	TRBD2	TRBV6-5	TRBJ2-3	CASSYPGGGDTQYF	TGTGCCAGCAGTTACCCCGGGGGGGGAGATACGCAGTATTTT